The sequence of this T cell receptor (beta chain) was determined in a study of OX40 agonist ivuxolimab in advanced cancers. Study summary: As their treatment, patients were administered ivuxolimab, an agonistic anti-OX40 (CD134) antibody. From about 20 to 80 years was the age range, with a mean of 60 years, and about 83% were male. Patients in dose escalation had liver, melanoma, kidney or head and neck cancers.

The CDR3 extends over 14 amino acids. V was shortened by 0 bases and J by 13 bases, with 17 bases between the two germline ends. Germline V CDR1 and CDR2: SGDLS, YYNGEE. The data were produced by immunoSEQ multiplex PCR, yet TCRdb's version contains in-frame clones alone and is incomplete. The sample contains fewer than 40,000 clones, less than 90% of which appear only once. General study findings and limits: Within 6 weeks, CD4+ and CD8+ blood T cells expanded clonally at 0.1 to 3.0 mg/kg.

About this clone: Its matching antigen is unknown.

This sequence joins TRBV9 and TRBJ2-1, with D possibly being TRBD2 (5 bases). This receptor was obtained from an adult with an advanced solid tumor such as melanoma, head and neck, liver or kidney cancer. The specimen was CD4+ or CD8+ T cells sorted from blood, collected in a trial of the OX40 agonist ivuxolimab. As DNA, the CDR3 is TGTGCCAGCAGCGTAGCACGGGATCCGGTCTATCAGTTCTTC. This encodes CASSVARDPVYQFF.